The 30 T cell receptor beta chains below come from one sample, sequenced in a study of blood T cells in healthy people across ages. Then a second PCR, running about 6 to 11 cycles, was carried out with a sample-barcoded 5' primer and a J-beta primer mix. Each CDR3 protein is one row after TCRdb ran MiXCR on the 5' RACE reads. Counted here are approximately 690,000 distinct CDR3 sequences, 58% occurring once; the ten biggest clones make up 30% to 40%. Sequencing was done on a sample of blood. Source of these receptors: a man aged 60-69 years in good health.

Only one count was recorded for this clonotype. This rearrangement joins TRBV29-1 to TRBJ1-2; possibly TRBD1 for D (6 bases). This CDR3 is built from 15 residues. Germline CDR1 reads SQVTM; CDR2 reads ANQGSEA. Trimming shortened V by 7 bases and J by 4 bases, and 22 bases separated the two germline ends. This chain's CDR3 is CSAPSRDNVRYGYTF. The CDR3 bases are TGCAGCGCGCCGTCCCGGGACAACGTCCGCTATGGCTACACCTTC.

This clonotype showed up just a few times. This chain connects TRBV4-1 to TRBJ2-3; 9 bases align to TRBD1. The CDR3 is 16 residues long. The junction had 8 bases not matched to a gene; V was cut back by 4 bases and J by 3 bases. Germline V gene lookup returns CDR1 MGHRA and CDR2 YSYEKL. CDR3 coding DNA: TGCGCCAGCAGCCGCCTACAGGGGGCGCTTACAGATACGCAGTATTTT. As protein: CASSRLQGALTDTQYF.

This clonotype was picked up a small number of times. The rearrangement joins TRBV5-1 to TRBJ2-5; D tentatively reads TRBD1 or TRBD2 (5 bases each). V was cut by 3 bases and J by 1 base, with 7 bases left in between. This CDR3 spans 13 amino acids. Germline V gene data show CDR1 as SGHRS and CDR2 as YFSETQ. The CDR3 nucleotides are TGCGCCAGCAGCTGGGACGGCCAAGAGACCCAGTACTTC. Its translation: CASSWDGQETQYF.

V usage is TRBV5-1 and J usage is TRBJ2-5, with D perhaps TRBD1 (7 bases). V lost 1 base and J 1 base, leaving 14 bases between the germline ends. Per the germline V gene, CDR1 is SGHRS and CDR2 is YFSETQ. The CDR3 is 16 amino acids. The CDR3 loop is CASSLRPRGAQETQYF. The DNA for the CDR3 is TGCGCCAGCAGCTTGCGACCCAGGGGGGCCCAAGAGACCCAGTACTTC.

This clonotype was picked up one time. The chain uses TRBV5-1 and TRBJ1-5, with TRBD1 matching 8 bases. Germline V gene sequence: CDR1 SGHRS, CDR2 YFSETQ. The CDR3 contains 14 residues. V trimming: 4 bases; J trimming: 5 bases; junction bases outside the gene matches: 5. CDR3 DNA: TGCGCCAGCAGCGAGGGACAGGAGCATCAGCCCCAGCATTTT. This translates into CASSEGQEHQPQHF.

The chain carries TRBV2 and TRBJ2-1; no reliable D call. V dropped 0 bases and J dropped 14 bases, with 17 bases sitting between them. The germline CDR1 and CDR2 sequences are SNHLY and FYNNEI. The CDR3 has 14 residues. CDR3 coding DNA: TGTGCCAGCAGTGAAGCAGTCGCGGTCGGATGGGAGTTCTTC. It is translated as CASSEAVAVGWEFF. The full variable domain, with the rest looked up from reference TRBV2 and TRBJ2-1, is EPEVTQTPSHQVTQMGQEVILRCVPISNHLYFYWYRQILGQKVEFLVSFYNNEISEKSEIFDDQFSVERPDGSNFTLKIRSTKLEDSAMYFCASSEAVAVGWEFFGPGTRLTVL.

In this sample, this clonotype turned up a few times. The V call is TRBV27, the J call TRBJ1-2, with D perhaps TRBD1 (5 bases). The CDR3 consists of 14 residues. Trimming left V 4 bases short and J 6 bases short, with 15 bases between. Germline lookup yields CDR1 MNHEY and CDR2 SMNVEV (reference sequence). CDR3: CASSSGAQYDGYTF. For the CDR3, the DNA is TGTGCCAGCAGTTCCGGGGCCCAATATGATGGCTACACCTTC.

The chain joins TRBV19 to TRBJ2-5, with D hard to call. The germline V and J ends were trimmed by 4 bases and 5 bases, with 11 bases remaining between them. The CDR3 contains 13 residues. Germline values: CDR1 LNHDA, CDR2 SQIVND (reference sequence). The CDR3 region is CASSTTVGETQYF. Here the CDR3 DNA reads TGTGCCAGTAGTACCACTGTTGGTGAGACCCAGTACTTC.

The chain recombines TRBV20-1 with TRBJ2-7, with 7 bases that match TRBD1. Germline lookup yields CDR1 DFQATT and CDR2 SNEGSKA (reference sequence). This CDR3 is built from 13 residues. Trimming took 2 bases from V and 8 from J; bases not matched to a gene: 9. The DNA of the CDR3 is TGCAGTGCTAGATGGGGGACAGCCCCTCAGCAGTACTTC. Translating gives CSARWGTAPQQYF.

The chain recombines TRBV2 with TRBJ2-1, with D tentatively TRBD1 (5 bases). The CDR3 spans 16 residues. V lost 1 base to trimming and J lost 2 bases, with 12 bases between them. Germline CDR1 is SNHLY and CDR2 is FYNNEI. In DNA, the CDR3 is TGTGCCAGCAGTGAAGGGCAGGGTAATGCCTACAATGAGCAGTTCTTC. It codes for CASSEGQGNAYNEQFF.

With respect to this clonotype: This sequence is one base from a far larger clone and is likely a read error. The V gene is TRBV28, the J gene TRBJ2-7; D gene unclear. CDR3 length equals 11 residues. Trimming removed 4 bases at V and 6 bases at J, with 7 bases between. Germline-derived CDR1 and CDR2 are MDHEN and SYDVKM. The CDR3 coding sequence is TGTGCCAGCAGTTCCACCTTCGAGCAGTACTTC. Translated: CASSSTFEQYF.

This clonotype has just a few counts. The V and J genes are TRBV7-2 and TRBJ2-5, with 7 bases aligning to TRBD2. The ends lost 2 bases at V and 5 bases at J; junction bases unmatched: 8. This CDR3 has 15 residues. The V gene's germline CDR1 is SGHTA and CDR2 FQGNSA. This CDR3 reads CASSLILRGGETQYF. The CDR3, as DNA: TGTGCCAGCAGCTTAATTTTGCGGGGAGGGGAGACCCAGTACTTC.

The rearrangement joins TRBV7-9 to TRBJ1-2; TRBD1 matches 7 bases. Unmatched junction bases numbered 6, after V lost 5 bases and J lost 3 bases. CDR3 length: 14 amino acids. CDR1 and CDR2 (germline): SEHNR, FQNEAQ (reference sequence). CDR3 sequence (DNA): TGTGCCAGCAGCCCCAGGGGGTACGACTATGGCTACACCTTC. It is translated as CASSPRGYDYGYTF.

This chain joins TRBV7-2 and TRBJ2-2, with a weak D call TRBD1 (6 bases). Germline V CDR1 and CDR2: SGHTA, FQGNSA. The germline V and J ends were trimmed by 0 bases and 8 bases, with 7 bases remaining between them. This CDR3 region has 13 residues. The CDR3 DNA sequence: TGTACCAGCAGCTTAGCGAGGGGGGGGGAGCTGTTTTTT. It yields the protein CTSSLARGGELFF.

This clonotype has just a few counts. The V and J genes are TRBV4-1 and TRBJ1-6; the match to TRBD1 covers 7 bases. Unmatched junction bases numbered 5, after V lost 0 bases and J lost 6 bases. The germline CDR1 and CDR2 sequences are MGHRA and YSYEKL. This CDR3 is 16 amino acids long. The CDR3 DNA sequence: TGCGCCAGCAGCCAAGATCTGGGACAGAGTAATTCACCCCTCCACTTT. It codes for CASSQDLGQSNSPLHF.

This clonotype was observed a few times. V usage is TRBV20-1 and J usage is TRBJ1-2, with 8 bases that match TRBD1. The CDR3 spans 13 residues. Germline V gene data show CDR1 as DFQATT and CDR2 as SNEGSKA (reference sequence). V gave up 3 bases and J gave up 3 bases; unmatched junction bases: 3. The CDR3 sequence: CSARRTGHYGYTF. The CDR3 coding sequence is TGCAGTGCTAGGAGGACAGGGCACTATGGCTACACCTTC.

The V gene is TRBV2, the J gene TRBJ2-3; 7 positions agree with TRBD2. The V and J ends lost 6 bases and 6 bases, in that order; junction bases with no gene match: 6. Germline V gene sequence: CDR1 SNHLY, CDR2 FYNNEI. The CDR3 is 13 amino acids. CDR3 nucleotide sequence: TGTGCCAGCAGCAAGACTAGCTGGGATACGCAGTATTTT. This sequence encodes CASSKTSWDTQYF. The full variable domain, completed using reference TRBV2 and TRBJ2-3, is EPEVTQTPSHQVTQMGQEVILRCVPISNHLYFYWYRQILGQKVEFLVSFYNNEISEKSEIFDDQFSVERPDGSNFTLKIRSTKLEDSAMYFCASSKTSWDTQYFGPGTRLTVL.

This chain uses TRBV20-1 with TRBJ1-1; D not resolved. The CDR3 totals 14 residues. The germline V gene encodes CDR1 DFQATT and CDR2 SNEGSKA (reference sequence). With 1 base removed from V and 5 bases from J, the gap between germline ends came to 14 bases. CDR3 protein: CSARVAGEWTEAFF. DNA of the CDR3: TGCAGTGCTAGAGTGGCGGGAGAATGGACTGAAGCTTTCTTT.

V and J are TRBV3-1 and TRBJ2-5; D is ambiguous. With the DNA end fitting TRBJ2-7 better, the J assignment may be wrong. This CDR3 is 14 amino acids long. Germline V gene lookup returns CDR1 LGHDT and CDR2 YNNKEL (reference sequence). CDR3 sequence (DNA): TGTGCCAGCAGCCTTTCGTTAGCCGGGTTCGAGCAGTACTTC. Its translation: CASSLSLAGFEQYF.

CDR3 loop: CASSLRSRDSDSGANVLTF. DNA of the CDR3: TGTGCCAGCAGTTTACGATCCCGGGACAGCGACTCTGGGGCCAACGTCCTGACTTTC. The chain uses TRBV7-9 and TRBJ2-6; 7 bases are a match to TRBD1. CDR1 is SEHNR and CDR2 is FQNEAQ in the germline V gene (reference sequence). With V trimmed by 6 bases and J by 0 bases, 14 bases remained unmatched. The CDR3 consists of 19 residues. Full variable domain (remainder filled in from reference TRBV7-9 and TRBJ2-6): DTGVSQNPRHKITKRGQNVTFRCDPISEHNRLYWYRQTLGQGPEFLTYFQNEAQLEKSRLLSDRFSAERPKGSFSTLEIQRTEQGDSAMYLCASSLRSRDSDSGANVLTFGAGSRLTVL.

CDR3 DNA: TGTGCCAGCAGCTTCAGGGTGGGAAGAGAGACCCAGTACTTC. Protein: CASSFRVGRETQYF. The chain recombines TRBV5-6 with TRBJ2-5; a possible D gene is TRBD1 (5 bases). CDR3 size: 14 residues. Germline V gives CDR1 SGHDT, CDR2 YYEEEE. Trimming left V 2 bases short and J 4 bases short, with 12 bases between.

The J gene is TRBJ1-2, the V gene TRBV28; 10 bases fit TRBD1. Germline values: CDR1 MDHEN, CDR2 SYDVKM. This CDR3 comprises 17 residues. The trim removed 3 bases at V and 3 bases at J, leaving 10 bases unmatched. CDR3 nucleotide sequence: TGTGCCAGCAGTTTGAACCGGGACAGGGGCATCGACTATGGCTACACCTTC. Its protein is CASSLNRDRGIDYGYTF.

This clonotype appeared a few times. The CDR3 loop is CASRRDSHNEQFF. The CDR3 bases are TGTGCCAGCAGGCGGGACAGCCACAATGAGCAGTTCTTC. The chain recombines TRBV25-1 with TRBJ2-1, with D tentatively TRBD1 (7 bases). The CDR3 totals 13 residues. Looked up from germline, CDR1 is MGHDK and CDR2 is SYGVNS. V lost 6 bases and J lost 5, with 11 bases in between.

This clonotype was recorded a few times. The rearrangement uses TRBV28 and TRBJ1-2; the match to TRBD1 covers 7 bases. The germline V gene has CDR1 MDHEN and CDR2 SYDVKM. This CDR3 is 14 amino acids long. J lost 7 bases, V lost 7 bases, and 12 bases had no gene match. The CDR3, as DNA: TGTGCCAGCACACGGACAGGACAGTGGTTTGGCTACACCTTC. The encoded protein is CASTRTGQWFGYTF.

This chain links TRBV4-2 with TRBJ2-3; tentative D call: TRBD1 (6 bases). CDR1 is LGHNA, CDR2 YNFKEQ, per germline. Trimming left V 3 bases short and J 0 bases short, with 10 bases between. The CDR3 length is 15 residues. CDR3 in DNA: TGTGCCAGCAGCCAGGGGGCCTATAGCACAGATACGCAGTATTTT. It encodes CASSQGAYSTDTQYF.

This chain links TRBV3-1 with TRBJ1-1; the D is unclear. The germline gives CDR1 LGHDT, CDR2 YNNKEL (reference sequence). The CDR3 has 13 residues. V shed 0 bases and J shed 7 bases, with 9 bases lying between them. CDR3 nucleotides: TGTGCCAGCAGCCAAGATCCCCAGAATGAAGCTTTCTTT. Translation gives CASSQDPQNEAFF.

This clonotype was seen only a few times. The V gene is TRBV7-8, the J gene TRBJ2-1; the D is unclear. Between the trimmed V and J ends, which lost 5 bases and 13 bases, there was a span of 18 bases. The CDR3 covers 13 residues. The germline V gene has CDR1 SGHVS and CDR2 FQNEAQ. The DNA for the CDR3 is TGTGCCAGCAGCCCTCAACCGCGAGAGACCCAGTTCTTC. As protein: CASSPQPRETQFF.

This clonotype was recorded only once. The chain recombines TRBV7-2 with TRBJ2-5; D ambiguous. Trimming left V 5 bases short and J 1 base short, with 14 bases between. CDR1 is SGHTA and CDR2 is FQGNSA in the germline V gene. This CDR3 contains 15 residues. DNA of the CDR3: TGTGCCAGCAGCACATTGGGCAGCCGCCAAGAGACCCAGTACTTC. Translation gives CASSTLGSRQETQYF.

The chain is built from TRBV9 and TRBJ2-1; D gene ambiguous. The length of the CDR3 is 15 residues. Looked up from germline, CDR1 is SGDLS and CDR2 is YYNGEE. The V and J ends lost 4 bases and 0 bases respectively, with 11 bases between them. This CDR3 is CASSSVPFSYNEQFF. As DNA, the CDR3 is TGTGCCAGCAGCTCGGTCCCTTTCTCCTACAATGAGCAGTTCTTC.

The V gene is TRBV4-1, the J gene TRBJ1-6; D call uncertain. Germline values: CDR1 MGHRA, CDR2 YSYEKL. This CDR3 has 13 amino acids. The V end lost 0 bases, the J end lost 11 bases, and 8 bases lay between the germline ends. The CDR3: CASSQDWSTPLHF. In nucleotides, the CDR3 is TGCGCCAGCAGCCAAGATTGGTCTACACCCCTCCACTTT.